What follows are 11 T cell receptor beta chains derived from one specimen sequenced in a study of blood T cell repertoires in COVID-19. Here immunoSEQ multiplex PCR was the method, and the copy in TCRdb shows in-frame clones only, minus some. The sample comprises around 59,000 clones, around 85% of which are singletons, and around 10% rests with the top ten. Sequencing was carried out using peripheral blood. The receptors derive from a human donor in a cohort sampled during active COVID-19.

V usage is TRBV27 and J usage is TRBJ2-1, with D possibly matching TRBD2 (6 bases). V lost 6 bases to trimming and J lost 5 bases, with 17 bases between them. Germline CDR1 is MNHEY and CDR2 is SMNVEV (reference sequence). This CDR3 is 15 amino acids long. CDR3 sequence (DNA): TGTGCCAGCAGACCCGGGGGACTTATGAACAATGAGCAGTTCTTC. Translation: CASRPGGLMNNEQFF.

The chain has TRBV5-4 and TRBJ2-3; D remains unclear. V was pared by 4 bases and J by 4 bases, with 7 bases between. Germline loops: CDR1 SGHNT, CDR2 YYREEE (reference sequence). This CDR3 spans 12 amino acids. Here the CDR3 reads CASSMSSDTQYF. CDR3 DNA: TGTGCCAGCAGCATGTCGTCAGATACGCAGTATTTT.

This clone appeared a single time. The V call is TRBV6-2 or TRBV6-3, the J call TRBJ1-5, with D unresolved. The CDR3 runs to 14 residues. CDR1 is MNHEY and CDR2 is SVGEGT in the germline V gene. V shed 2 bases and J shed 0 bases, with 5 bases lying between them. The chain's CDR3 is CASSYDFSNQPQHF. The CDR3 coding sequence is TGTGCCAGCAGTTACGACTTTAGCAATCAGCCCCAGCATTTT.

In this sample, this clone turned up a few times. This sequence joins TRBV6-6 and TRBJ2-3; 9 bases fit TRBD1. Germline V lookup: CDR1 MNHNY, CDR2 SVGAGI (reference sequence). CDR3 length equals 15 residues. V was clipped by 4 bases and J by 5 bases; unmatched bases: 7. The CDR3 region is CASSFSWTGEDTQYF. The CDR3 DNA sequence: TGTGCCAGCAGTTTTTCCTGGACAGGGGAAGATACGCAGTATTTT.

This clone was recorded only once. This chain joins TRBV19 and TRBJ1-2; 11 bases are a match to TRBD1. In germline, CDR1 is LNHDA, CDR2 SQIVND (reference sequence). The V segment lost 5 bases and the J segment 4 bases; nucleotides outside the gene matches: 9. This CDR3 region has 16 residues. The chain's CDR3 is CASSAPGTGGVYGYTF. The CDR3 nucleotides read TGTGCCAGTAGTGCCCCCGGGACAGGGGGGGTCTATGGCTACACCTTC.

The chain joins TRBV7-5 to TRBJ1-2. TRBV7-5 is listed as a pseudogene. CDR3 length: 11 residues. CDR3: CARSLSCGYTF. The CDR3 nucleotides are TGTGCCAGAAGCTTGTCCTGTGGCTACACCTTC.

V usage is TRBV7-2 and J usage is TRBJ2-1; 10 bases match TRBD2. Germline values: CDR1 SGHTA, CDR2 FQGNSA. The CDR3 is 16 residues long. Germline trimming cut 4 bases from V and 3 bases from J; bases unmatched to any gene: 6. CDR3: CASSWKLAGSYNEQFF. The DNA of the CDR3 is TGTGCCAGCAGCTGGAAACTAGCGGGAAGCTACAATGAGCAGTTCTTC.

This chain's CDR3 is CASSLYGAGEKLFF. In nucleotides, the CDR3 is TGTGCCAGCAGCTTATATGGGGCGGGGGAAAAACTGTTTTTT. This chain uses TRBV7-8 with TRBJ1-4; tentatively, D is TRBD1 (5 bases). V was clipped by 2 bases and J by 8 bases, with 12 bases between them. The CDR3 is made up of 14 amino acids. CDR1 and CDR2 from the germline V gene are SGHVS and FQNEAQ.

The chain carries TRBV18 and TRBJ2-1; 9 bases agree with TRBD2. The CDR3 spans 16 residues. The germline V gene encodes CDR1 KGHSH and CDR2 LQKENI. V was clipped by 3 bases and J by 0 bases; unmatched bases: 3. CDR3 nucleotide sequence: TGTGCCAGCTCACCGGGACTAGCCCCCTCCTACAATGAGCAGTTCTTC. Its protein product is CASSPGLAPSYNEQFF.

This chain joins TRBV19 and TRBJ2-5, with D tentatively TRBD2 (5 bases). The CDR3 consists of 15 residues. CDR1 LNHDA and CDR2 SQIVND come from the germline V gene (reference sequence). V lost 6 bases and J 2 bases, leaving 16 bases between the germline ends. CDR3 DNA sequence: TGTGCCAGTAGGTCTACCGGGGTGAGTCAAGAGACCCAGTACTTC. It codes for CASRSTGVSQETQYF.

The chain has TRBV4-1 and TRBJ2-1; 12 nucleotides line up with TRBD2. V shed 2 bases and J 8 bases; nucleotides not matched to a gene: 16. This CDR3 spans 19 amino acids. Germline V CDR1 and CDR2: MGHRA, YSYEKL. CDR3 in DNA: TGCGCCAGCAGCCAAAGCCCCAGAAGACTAGCGGGAGTACGCTATGAGCAGTTCTTC. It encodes CASSQSPRRLAGVRYEQFF.